These T cell receptor beta chains were read from a single sample in a study of T cell responses to AZD1222 COVID-19 vaccine. Sequenced by immunoSEQ multiplex PCR; TCRdb stores in-frame clones only, minus some. The sample has about 120,000 clones, 93% seen once. The sequencing here drew on peripheral blood, taken 28 days after the second AZD1222 dose. The receptors come from an adult who received the AZD1222 COVID-19 vaccine. CDR3s include the opening cysteine and the closing phenylalanine or tryptophan. The order of the fields is J gene, D gene, clone size, V gene, CDR3 protein, CDR3 DNA. A D gene is named only where the DNA matches it firmly. The size entry is marked missing in some rows and otherwise reads once, few, many or a size class.

J gene: TRBJ2-5
D gene: .
clone size: .
V gene: TRBV21-1
CDR3 protein: CASSKNDRGETQYF
CDR3 DNA: TGTGCCAGCAGCAAAAACGACAGGGGAGAGACCCAGTACTTC

J gene: TRBJ2-1
D gene: .
clone size: once
V gene: TRBV4-3
CDR3 protein: CASSLRDSSEQFF
CDR3 DNA: TGCGCCAGCAGCCTCCGGGACTCCAGCGAGCAGTTCTTC

J gene: TRBJ1-1
D gene: .
clone size: .
V gene: TRBV19
CDR3 protein: CASSIDWWAFF
CDR3 DNA: TGTGCCAGTAGTATAGACTGGTGGGCTTTCTTT

J gene: TRBJ1-2
D gene: TRBD1
clone size: .
V gene: TRBV19
CDR3 protein: CASSLPGQGRRRYGYTF
CDR3 DNA: TGTGCCAGTAGCCTACCGGGACAGGGCCGCCGCCGATATGGCTACACCTTC

J gene: TRBJ1-6
D gene: .
clone size: .
V gene: TRBV25-1
CDR3 protein: CASREGARYNSPLHF
CDR3 DNA: TGTGCCAGCAGAGAAGGGGCGAGATATAATTCACCCCTCCACTTT

J gene: TRBJ2-3
D gene: .
clone size: .
V gene: TRBV24-1
CDR3 protein: CATSDHRTVTDTQYF
CDR3 DNA: TGTGCCACCAGTGATCACAGGACAGTCACAGATACGCAGTATTTT

J gene: TRBJ1-1
D gene: .
clone size: .
V gene: TRBV6-1
CDR3 protein: CASSDRRRIGAFF
CDR3 DNA: TGTGCCAGCAGTGACCGAAGACGGATCGGAGCTTTCTTT

J gene: TRBJ2-2
D gene: TRBD1
clone size: .
V gene: TRBV2
CDR3 protein: CASRGTGVAGELFF
CDR3 DNA: TGTGCCAGCAGAGGGACAGGGGTGGCCGGGGAGCTGTTTTTT

J gene: TRBJ2-1
D gene: .
clone size: .
V gene: TRBV7-9
CDR3 protein: CASSLVGDNEQFF
CDR3 DNA: TGTGCCAGCAGCTTAGTTGGGGACAATGAGCAGTTCTTC

J gene: TRBJ2-7
D gene: .
clone size: few
V gene: TRBV7-3
CDR3 protein: CASSLRGGSSYEQYF
CDR3 DNA: TGTGCCAGCAGCTTAAGAGGGGGGTCCTCCTACGAGCAGTACTTC

J gene: TRBJ2-3
D gene: .
clone size: .
V gene: TRBV30
CDR3 protein: CAWKRLESSTDTQYF
CDR3 DNA: TGTGCCTGGAAGAGACTTGAGTCTAGCACAGATACGCAGTATTTT

J gene: TRBJ1-4
D gene: .
clone size: .
V gene: TRBV25-1
CDR3 protein: CASSAPSATNEKLFF
CDR3 DNA: TGTGCCAGCTCGGCCCCTTCCGCAACTAATGAAAAACTGTTTTTT

J gene: TRBJ2-1
D gene: TRBD2
clone size: .
V gene: TRBV5-1
CDR3 protein: CASSSGLAGYNEQFF
CDR3 DNA: TGCGCCAGCAGCTCGGGACTAGCGGGTTACAATGAGCAGTTCTTC

J gene: TRBJ2-7
D gene: TRBD1
clone size: few
V gene: TRBV9
CDR3 protein: CASSVLGTGVGEQYF
CDR3 DNA: TGTGCCAGCAGCGTTCTCGGGACAGGGGTTGGCGAGCAGTACTTC

J gene: TRBJ2-2
D gene: TRBD1
clone size: .
V gene: TRBV4-3
CDR3 protein: CASSLRTGRTGELFF
CDR3 DNA: TGCGCCAGCAGCCTGAGGACAGGGCGCACCGGGGAGCTGTTTTTT

J gene: TRBJ1-1
D gene: .
clone size: .
V gene: TRBV21-1
CDR3 protein: CASSMEGTMNTEAFF
CDR3 DNA: TGTGCCAGCAGCATGGAGGGCACTATGAACACTGAAGCTTTCTTT

J gene: TRBJ1-1
D gene: .
clone size: few
V gene: TRBV4-1
CDR3 protein: CASSQDRGVDTEAFF
CDR3 DNA: TGCGCCAGCAGCCAAGATAGGGGGGTCGACACTGAAGCTTTCTTT

J gene: TRBJ1-6
D gene: TRBD1
clone size: .
V gene: TRBV5-1
CDR3 protein: CASSLESRGLNSPLHF
CDR3 DNA: TGCGCCAGCAGCTTGGAATCCAGGGGGCTAAATTCACCCCTCCACTTT

J gene: TRBJ2-5
D gene: .
clone size: once
V gene: TRBV5-1
CDR3 protein: CASRTGARQETQYF
CDR3 DNA: TGCGCCAGCAGGACGGGCGCGCGGCAAGAGACCCAGTACTTC

J gene: TRBJ1-2
D gene: .
clone size: .
V gene: TRBV12-3/TRBV12-4
CDR3 protein: CASSLGRDYGYTF
CDR3 DNA: TGTGCCAGCAGTTTAGGTAGGGACTATGGCTACACCTTC

J gene: TRBJ2-5
D gene: TRBD2
clone size: .
V gene: TRBV5-1
CDR3 protein: CASSARLAGEGTQYF
CDR3 DNA: TGCGCCAGCAGCGCCAGACTAGCGGGAGAGGGGACCCAGTACTTC

J gene: TRBJ2-5
D gene: .
clone size: once
V gene: TRBV6-1
CDR3 protein: CASSEGGGSKTQYF
CDR3 DNA: TGTGCCAGCAGTGAAGGTGGGGGGAGTAAGACCCAGTACTTC

J gene: TRBJ1-2
D gene: .
clone size: .
V gene: TRBV4-3
CDR3 protein: CASSHGQPLGYTF
CDR3 DNA: TGCGCCAGCAGCCACGGACAGCCTCTTGGCTACACCTTC

J gene: TRBJ2-5
D gene: TRBD2
clone size: .
V gene: TRBV11-2
CDR3 protein: CASSLGASGGQETQYF
CDR3 DNA: TGTGCCAGCAGCCTAGGGGCTAGCGGGGGGCAAGAGACCCAGTACTTC

J gene: TRBJ2-5
D gene: .
clone size: .
V gene: TRBV3-1/TRBV3-2
CDR3 protein: CASSQIGGETQYF
CDR3 DNA: TGTGCCAGCAGCCAAATTGGAGGAGAGACCCAGTACTTC

J gene: TRBJ2-2
D gene: .
clone size: .
V gene: TRBV7-2
CDR3 protein: CASSLGEVAGELFF
CDR3 DNA: TGTGCCAGCAGCTTAGGGGAGGTGGCCGGGGAGCTGTTTTTT

J gene: TRBJ1-5
D gene: TRBD1
clone size: .
V gene: TRBV19
CDR3 protein: CASRSTGFDQPQHF
CDR3 DNA: TGTGCCAGTAGATCGACAGGGTTTGATCAGCCCCAGCATTTT

J gene: TRBJ1-3
D gene: .
clone size: .
V gene: TRBV27
CDR3 protein: CASSPNRDAGNTIYF
CDR3 DNA: TGTGCCAGCAGTCCTAACAGGGATGCTGGAAACACCATATATTTT